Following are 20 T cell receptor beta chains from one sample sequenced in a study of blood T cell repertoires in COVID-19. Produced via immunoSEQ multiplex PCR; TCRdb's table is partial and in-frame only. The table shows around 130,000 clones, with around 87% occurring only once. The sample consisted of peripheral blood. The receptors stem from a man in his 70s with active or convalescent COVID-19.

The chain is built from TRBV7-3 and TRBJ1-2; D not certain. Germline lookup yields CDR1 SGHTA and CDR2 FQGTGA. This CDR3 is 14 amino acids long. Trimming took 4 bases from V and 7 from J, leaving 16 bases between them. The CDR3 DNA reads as TGTGCCAGCAGCTCGAACGCCTTTAGGAGTGGCTACACCTTC. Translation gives CASSSNAFRSGYTF.

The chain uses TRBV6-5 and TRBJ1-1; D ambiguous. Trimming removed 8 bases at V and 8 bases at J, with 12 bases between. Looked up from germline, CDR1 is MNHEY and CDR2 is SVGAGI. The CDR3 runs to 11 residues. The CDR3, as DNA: TGTGCCAGCGTGGAGAGTGAAGAAGCTTTCTTT. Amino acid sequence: CASVESEEAFF.

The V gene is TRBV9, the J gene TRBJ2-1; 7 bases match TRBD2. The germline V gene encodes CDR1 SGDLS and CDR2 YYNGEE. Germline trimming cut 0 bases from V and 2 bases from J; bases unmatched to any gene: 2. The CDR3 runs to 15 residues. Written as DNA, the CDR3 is TGTGCCAGCAGCGTAGTGAGCGGGGCCTACAATGAGCAGTTCTTC. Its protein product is CASSVVSGAYNEQFF.

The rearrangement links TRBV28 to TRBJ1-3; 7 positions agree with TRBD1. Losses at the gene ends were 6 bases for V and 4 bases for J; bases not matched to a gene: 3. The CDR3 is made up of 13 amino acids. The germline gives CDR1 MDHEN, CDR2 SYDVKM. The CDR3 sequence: CASSKQGGNTIYF. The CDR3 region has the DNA TGTGCCAGCAGCAAACAGGGGGGAAACACCATATATTTT.

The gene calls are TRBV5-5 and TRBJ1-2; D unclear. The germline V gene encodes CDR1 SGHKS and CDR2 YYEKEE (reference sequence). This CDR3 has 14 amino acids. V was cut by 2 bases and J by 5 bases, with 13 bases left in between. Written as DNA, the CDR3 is TGTGCCAGCAGCTTTGGGCAGCCTCCTTATGGCTACACCTTC. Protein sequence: CASSFGQPPYGYTF.

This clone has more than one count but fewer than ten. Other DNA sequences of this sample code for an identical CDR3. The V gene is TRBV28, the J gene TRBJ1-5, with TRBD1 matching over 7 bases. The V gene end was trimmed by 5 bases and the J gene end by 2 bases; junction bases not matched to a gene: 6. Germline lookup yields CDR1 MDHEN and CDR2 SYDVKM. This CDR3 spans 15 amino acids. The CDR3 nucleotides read TGTGCCAGCAGTCTCACAGGGGTGGGCAATCAGCCCCAGCATTTT. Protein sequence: CASSLTGVGNQPQHF. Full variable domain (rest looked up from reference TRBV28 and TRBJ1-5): DVKVTQSSRYLVKRTGEKVFLECVQDMDHENMFWYRQDPGLGLRLIYFSYDVKMKEKGDIPEGYSVSREKKERFSLILESASTNQTSMYLCASSLTGVGNQPQHFGDGTRLSIL.

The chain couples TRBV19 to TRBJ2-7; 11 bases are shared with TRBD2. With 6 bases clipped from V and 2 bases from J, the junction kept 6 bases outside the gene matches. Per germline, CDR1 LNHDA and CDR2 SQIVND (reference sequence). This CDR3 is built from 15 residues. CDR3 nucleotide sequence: TGTGCCAGTAGGACTAGCGGGGACAACCCCTACGAGCAGTACTTC. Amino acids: CASRTSGDNPYEQYF.

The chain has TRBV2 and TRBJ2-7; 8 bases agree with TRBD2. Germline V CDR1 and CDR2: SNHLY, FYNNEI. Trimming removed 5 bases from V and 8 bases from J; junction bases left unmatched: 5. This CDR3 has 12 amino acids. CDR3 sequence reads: CASSPGLDKQYF. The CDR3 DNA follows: TGTGCCAGCAGTCCGGGACTAGATAAGCAGTACTTC.

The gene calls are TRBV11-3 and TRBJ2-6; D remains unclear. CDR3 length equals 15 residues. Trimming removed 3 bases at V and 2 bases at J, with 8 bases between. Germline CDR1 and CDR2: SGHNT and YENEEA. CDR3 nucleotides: TGTGCCAGCAGCTTGGGCGCTGCTGGGGCCAACGTCCTGACTTTC. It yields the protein CASSLGAAGANVLTF.

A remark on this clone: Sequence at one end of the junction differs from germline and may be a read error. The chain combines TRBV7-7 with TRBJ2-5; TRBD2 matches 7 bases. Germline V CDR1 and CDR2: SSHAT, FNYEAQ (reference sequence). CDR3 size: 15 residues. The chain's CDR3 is CASSFGAGDGKTQYF. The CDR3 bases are TGTGCTAGCAGCTTCGGGGCGGGGGACGGAAAGACCCAGTACTTC.

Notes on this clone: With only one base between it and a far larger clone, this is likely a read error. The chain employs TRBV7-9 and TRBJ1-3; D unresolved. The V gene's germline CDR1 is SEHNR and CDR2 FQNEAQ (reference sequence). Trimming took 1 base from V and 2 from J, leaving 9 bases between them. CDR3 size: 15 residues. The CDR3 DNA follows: TGTGCCAGCAGCTTAGTGGCGGGAACTGGAAACACCATATATTTT. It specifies CASSLVAGTGNTIYF. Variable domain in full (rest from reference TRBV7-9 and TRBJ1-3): DTGVSQNPRHKITKRGQNVTFRCDPISEHNRLYWYRQTLGQGPEFLTYFQNEAQLEKSRLLSDRFSAERPKGSFSTLEIQRTEQGDSAMYLCASSLVAGTGNTIYFGEGSWLTVV.

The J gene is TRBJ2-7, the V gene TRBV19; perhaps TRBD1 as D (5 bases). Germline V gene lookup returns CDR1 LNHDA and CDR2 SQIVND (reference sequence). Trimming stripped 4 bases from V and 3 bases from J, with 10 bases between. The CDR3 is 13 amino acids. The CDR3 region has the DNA TGTGCCAGTAGTAAGGACATCTTCTACGAGCAGTACTTC. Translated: CASSKDIFYEQYF.

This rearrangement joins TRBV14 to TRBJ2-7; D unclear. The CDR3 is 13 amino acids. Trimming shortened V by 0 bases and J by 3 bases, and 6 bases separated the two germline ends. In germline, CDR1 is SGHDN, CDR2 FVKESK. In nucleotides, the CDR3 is TGTGCCAGCAGCCAAGACCCTCTCTACGAGCAGTACTTC. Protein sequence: CASSQDPLYEQYF.

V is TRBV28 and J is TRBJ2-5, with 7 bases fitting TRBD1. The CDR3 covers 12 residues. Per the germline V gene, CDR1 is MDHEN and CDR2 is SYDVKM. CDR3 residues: CATAGGMETQYF. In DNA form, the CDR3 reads TGTGCGACTGCAGGGGGTATGGAGACCCAGTACTTC.

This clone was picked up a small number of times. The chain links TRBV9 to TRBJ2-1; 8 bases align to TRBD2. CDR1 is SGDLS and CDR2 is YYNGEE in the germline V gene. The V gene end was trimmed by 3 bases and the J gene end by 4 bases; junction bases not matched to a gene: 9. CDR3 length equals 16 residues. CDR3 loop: CASSAPSGHTYNEQFF. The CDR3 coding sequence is TGTGCCAGCAGCGCCCCTAGCGGGCATACGTACAATGAGCAGTTCTTC.

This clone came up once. DNA for the CDR3: TGTGCCACCTCTGACAGGGGGACTACTGGGGCCAACGTCCTGACTTTC. Amino acids: CATSDRGTTGANVLTF. The chain joins TRBV19 to TRBJ2-6; 9 bases fit TRBD1. J lost 2 bases, V lost 10 bases, and 9 bases had no gene match. The CDR3 contains 16 residues. Germline V gene lookup returns CDR1 LNHDA and CDR2 SQIVND (reference sequence).

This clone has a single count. The CDR3 spells CASSFSGSAYEQYF. CDR3 nucleotides: TGTGCCAGCAGTTTCAGCGGGTCCGCCTACGAGCAGTACTTC. The chain couples TRBV28 to TRBJ2-7; tentative D call: TRBD2 (6 bases). Germline V gene sequence: CDR1 MDHEN, CDR2 SYDVKM. The CDR3 is 14 residues long. Trimming cost V 3 bases and J 2 bases, with 11 bases left between them.

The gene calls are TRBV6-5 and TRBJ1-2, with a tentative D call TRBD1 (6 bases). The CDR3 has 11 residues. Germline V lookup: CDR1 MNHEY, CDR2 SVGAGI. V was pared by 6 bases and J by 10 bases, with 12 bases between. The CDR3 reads CASSTGIHYTF. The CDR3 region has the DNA TGTGCCAGCAGCACAGGGATCCACTACACCTTC.

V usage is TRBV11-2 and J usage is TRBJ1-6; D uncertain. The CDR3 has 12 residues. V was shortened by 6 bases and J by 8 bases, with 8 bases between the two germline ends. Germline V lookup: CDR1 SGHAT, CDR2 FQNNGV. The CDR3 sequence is CASSASYSPLHF. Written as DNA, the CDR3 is TGTGCCAGCAGTGCGTCCTATTCACCCCTCCACTTT.

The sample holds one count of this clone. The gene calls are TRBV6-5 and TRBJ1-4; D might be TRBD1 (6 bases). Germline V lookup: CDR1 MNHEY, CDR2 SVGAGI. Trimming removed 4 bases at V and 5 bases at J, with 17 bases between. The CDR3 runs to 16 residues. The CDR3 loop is CASSSRLTGRNEKLFF. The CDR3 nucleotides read TGTGCCAGCAGTTCGAGACTGACAGGACGAAATGAAAAACTGTTTTTT.